The 20 T cell receptor beta chains reported below all come from one sample, sequenced in a study of cytomegalovirus exposure and HLA in healthy donors (dated by TCRdb to the late 2010s). Library creation used the immunoSEQ multiplex PCR assay. The source is immuneACCESS, and TCRdb retained only in-frame sequences with V and J called. Part of the clones is not carried over; for the studies checked, unresolved V genes explain less than half of this, and the remainder is unexplained. The sample data list 100,000 to 150,000 clones, and nearly 90% of these were observed just once. Of the sample, around 1.3% falls within the top ten clones. Sequenced sample: PBMCs. The receptors here all came from a woman in her late teens or twenties in good health and CMV-seronegative.

This chain connects TRBV7-8 to TRBJ2-3; D possibly corresponds to TRBD1 (5 bases). The CDR3 runs to 17 residues. The germline V and J ends were trimmed by 2 bases and 4 bases, with 19 bases remaining between them. Germline lookup yields CDR1 SGHVS and CDR2 FQNEAQ. Here the CDR3 DNA reads TGTGCCAGCAGCTTAACTGGCAGGGCTATCCCCCCAGATACGCAGTATTTT. Protein product: CASSLTGRAIPPDTQYF.

J is TRBJ1-2 and V is TRBV9, with 7 positions matching TRBD1. J gave up 2 bases and V 4 bases, and 5 bases lay outside the gene matches. CDR1 is SGDLS, CDR2 YYNGEE, per germline. This CDR3 has 14 amino acids. The CDR3 loop reads CASSPVGGNYGYTF. DNA for the CDR3: TGTGCCAGCAGCCCCGTAGGGGGCAACTATGGCTACACCTTC.

V is TRBV9 and J is TRBJ1-1, with D uncertain. The V and J ends lost 0 bases and 4 bases respectively, with 7 bases between them. The V gene's germline CDR1 is SGDLS and CDR2 YYNGEE. This CDR3 region has 13 residues. The CDR3 sequence is CASSVAHSTEAFF. The CDR3 DNA sequence: TGTGCCAGCAGCGTAGCTCACAGCACTGAAGCTTTCTTT.

The table lists this clone with a count of one. In DNA, the CDR3 is TGTGCCAGCAGCTTCCCCTTGGGACAGGGGGTTGCAGATACGCAGTATTTT. Translated: CASSFPLGQGVADTQYF. The chain carries TRBV11-2 and TRBJ2-3, with 11 positions matching TRBD1. This CDR3 is 17 amino acids long. CDR1 and CDR2 from the germline V gene are SGHAT and FQNNGV. Trimming cost V 3 bases and J 4 bases; bases outside gene matches: 9.

The V call is TRBV6-5, the J call TRBJ1-2, with D uncertain. The V end was cut by 2 bases, the J end by 3 bases, with 10 bases between. CDR1 and CDR2 from the germline V gene are MNHEY and SVGAGI. The CDR3 sequence is 14 residues long. CDR3: CASSYGKTHYGYTF. The CDR3 DNA reads as TGTGCCAGCAGTTACGGTAAAACTCACTATGGCTACACCTTC.

This clone is a singleton in its sample. The chain joins TRBV2 to TRBJ2-2, with 8 bases lining up with TRBD1. This CDR3 has 15 amino acids. CDR1 SNHLY and CDR2 FYNNEI come from the germline V gene. V lost 7 bases and J lost 5; bases outside the gene matches: 9. The DNA of the CDR3 is TGTGCCAGCAAGTTGTGGACAGGGCGGACCGGGGAGCTGTTTTTT. This codes for CASKLWTGRTGELFF.

The gene calls are TRBV7-9 and TRBJ2-7, with D tentatively TRBD1 (5 bases). Between the trimmed V and J ends, which lost 2 bases and 5 bases, there was a span of 10 bases. Germline-derived CDR1 and CDR2 are SEHNR and FQNEAQ (reference sequence). CDR3 length: 13 amino acids. The CDR3 here is CASSLLGLHEQYF. For the CDR3, the DNA is TGTGCCAGCAGCTTATTGGGGCTCCACGAGCAGTACTTC.

CDR3 nucleotides: TGCGCCAGCAGCCAAGTGGGGAGGGTTCGGACCCAGTACTTC. The encoded protein is CASSQVGRVRTQYF. The gene calls are TRBV4-1 and TRBJ2-5; 7 bases fit TRBD2. Germline values: CDR1 MGHRA, CDR2 YSYEKL. The ends lost 1 base at V and 7 bases at J; junction bases unmatched: 6. The CDR3 is 14 residues long.

The chain combines TRBV11-2 with TRBJ2-7, with D perhaps matching TRBD2 (7 bases). CDR1 and CDR2 (germline): SGHAT, FQNNGV. V was trimmed by 6 bases and J by 3 bases, leaving 9 bases between them. The CDR3 is 12 amino acids. The CDR3 nucleotides are TGTGCCAGCAGGGGAGGGGGCTACGAGCAGTACTTC. Its protein is CASRGGGYEQYF.

The V call is TRBV7-9, the J call TRBJ2-7, with 14 bases matching TRBD2. Germline CDR1 reads SEHNR; CDR2 reads FQNEAQ (reference sequence). This CDR3 has 18 residues. The junction had 9 bases not matched to a gene; V was cut back by 3 bases and J by 2 bases. DNA of the CDR3: TGTGCCAGCAGCTTCGGACTAGCGGGGGGCTTTAACCCCTACGAGCAGTACTTC. This sequence encodes CASSFGLAGGFNPYEQYF.

This chain links TRBV29-1 with TRBJ1-2; 10 bases align to TRBD1. Germline V gene sequence: CDR1 SQVTM, CDR2 ANQGSEA. J gave up 5 bases and V 6 bases, and 3 bases lay outside the gene matches. The CDR3 has 12 residues. CDR3 protein: CSVGQGDYGYTF. The CDR3 nucleotides read TGCAGCGTAGGACAGGGGGATTATGGCTACACCTTC.

This clone appeared a few times. The J gene is TRBJ2-7, the V gene TRBV5-1; 8 bases map to TRBD1. The CDR3 runs 12 residues. Germline V gene sequence: CDR1 SGHRS, CDR2 YFSETQ. V shed 4 bases and J 5 bases; nucleotides not matched to a gene: 2. The CDR3 spells CASSTDRDEQYF. CDR3 nucleotide sequence: TGCGCCAGCAGCACGGACAGGGACGAGCAGTACTTC.

V is TRBV5-6 and J is TRBJ2-7, with 9 bases aligning to TRBD1. This CDR3 region has 14 residues. The V gene's germline CDR1 is SGHDT and CDR2 YYEEEE. Trimming cost V 4 bases and J 2 bases; bases outside gene matches: 4. CDR3 sequence reads: CASSPGQGAYEQYF. In nucleotides, the CDR3 is TGTGCCAGCAGCCCGGGACAGGGAGCCTACGAGCAGTACTTC.

The chain carries TRBV15 and TRBJ2-1, with 9 bases aligning to TRBD2. This CDR3 is built from 15 residues. V dropped 5 bases and J dropped 6; count of bases not matched to a gene: 8. CDR1 and CDR2 from the germline V gene are LNHNV and YYDKDF (reference sequence). The CDR3 nucleotides are TGTGCCACCAGCGGGAGGGCGGGGGGGCCCAATGAGCAGTTCTTC. Translated: CATSGRAGGPNEQFF.

The rearrangement links TRBV7-9 to TRBJ1-2; 7 positions match TRBD1. CDR1 SEHNR and CDR2 FQNEAQ come from the germline V gene (reference sequence). The V segment lost 5 bases and the J segment 1 base; nucleotides outside the gene matches: 4. CDR3 size: 14 residues. CDR3 nucleotide sequence: TGTGCCAGCAGCCACCAGGGGGTTAACTATGGCTACACCTTC. Residues: CASSHQGVNYGYTF.

The chain combines TRBV6-5 with TRBJ2-1; D perhaps matches TRBD2 (6 bases). The CDR3 spans 12 residues. Trimming stripped 2 bases from V and 9 bases from J, with 8 bases between. Germline V lookup: CDR1 MNHEY, CDR2 SVGAGI. The CDR3 coding sequence is TGTGCCAGCAGTTACAGGCGGGGTGAGCAGTTCTTC. It is translated as CASSYRRGEQFF.

This clone was observed a few times. The rearrangement uses TRBV15 and TRBJ1-5; 7 bases match TRBD1. The CDR3 contains 13 residues. The germline V gene has CDR1 LNHNV and CDR2 YYDKDF (reference sequence). V lost 3 bases to trimming and J lost 9 bases; unmatched junction nucleotides: 5. In nucleotides, the CDR3 is TGTGCCACCAGCAGTGTGAGACAGGGGCCCCAGCATTTT. Translating gives CATSSVRQGPQHF. The full variable domain, its missing parts supplied by reference TRBV15 and TRBJ1-5, is DAMVIQNPRYQVTQFGKPVTLSCSQTLNHNVMYWYQQKSSQAPKLLFHYYDKDFNNEADTPDNFQSRRPNTSFCFLDIRSPGLGDTAMYLCATSSVRQGPQHFGDGTRLSIL.

Comments on this clone: A junction end diverges from the germline sequence, so it may reflect a read error. The chain has TRBV2 and TRBJ2-1, with a weak D call TRBD2 (6 bases). The CDR3 totals 15 residues. In germline, CDR1 is SNHLY, CDR2 FYNNEI. CDR3 residues: CASSEGVGTRIEQFF. The CDR3 DNA reads as TGTGCCAGCAGCGAAGGGGTAGGGACTCGTATTGAGCAGTTCTTC.

V gene TRBV9 combines with J gene TRBJ2-5; 9 nucleotides agree with TRBD2. Germline-derived CDR1 and CDR2 are SGDLS and YYNGEE. This CDR3 is 13 amino acids long. With 3 bases clipped from V and 7 bases from J, the junction kept 4 bases outside the gene matches. The CDR3 here is CASSGTSEGTQYF. The CDR3, as DNA: TGTGCCAGCAGCGGGACTAGCGAGGGGACCCAGTACTTC. The variable domain in full, completed from reference TRBV9 and TRBJ2-5, reads DSGVTQTPKHLITATGQRVTLRCSPRSGDLSVYWYQQSLDQGLQFLIQYYNGEERAKGNILERFSAQQFPDLHSELNLSSLELGDSALYFCASSGTSEGTQYFGPGTRLLVL.

The chain carries TRBV19 and TRBJ1-5, with TRBD1 identical over 7 bases. The CDR3 is 14 residues long. V trimming: 7 bases; J trimming: 3 bases; junction bases outside the gene matches: 6. The germline CDR1 and CDR2 sequences are LNHDA and SQIVND (reference sequence). CDR3 protein: CASNLQGTNQPQHF. In nucleotides, the CDR3 is TGTGCCAGTAACTTACAGGGGACCAATCAGCCCCAGCATTTT.